These 19 T cell receptor beta chains originate from one sample sequenced in a study of blood T cell repertoires in COVID-19. Some clones are missing from TCRdb's copy, which holds only in-frame ones; the method was immunoSEQ multiplex PCR. The data show over 200,000 clones, 86% seen once. Specimen: peripheral blood. The receptors were gathered from a man between 25 and 39 years old who had recovered from COVID-19.

This clone was seen just once. The chain joins TRBV2 to TRBJ1-2, with 7 bases identical to TRBD1. CDR3 length: 16 residues. The junction had 10 bases not matched to a gene; V was cut back by 2 bases and J by 4 bases. Germline V gene data show CDR1 as SNHLY and CDR2 as FYNNEI. CDR3 region: CASSENAKTGSYGYTF. CDR3 DNA sequence: TGTGCCAGCAGTGAAAACGCCAAGACAGGGTCCTATGGCTACACCTTC.

The CDR3 loop is CASSLNRGEAFF. The CDR3 DNA is TGCGCCAGCAGCTTGAATCGAGGCGAAGCTTTCTTT. V is TRBV5-1 and J is TRBJ1-1, with D unresolved. In germline, CDR1 is SGHRS, CDR2 YFSETQ. This CDR3 has 12 amino acids. V lost 1 base to trimming and J lost 8 bases, with 9 bases between them.

The rearrangement uses TRBV7-9 and TRBJ1-5; TRBD1 is a possible D gene (5 bases). The length of the CDR3 is 17 residues. The ends were cut back, 5 bases at V and 3 bases at J, with 20 bases in the middle. CDR1 is SEHNR and CDR2 is FQNEAQ in the germline V gene (reference sequence). CDR3 in DNA: TGTGCCAGCAGCCCCTTTGGGGGGATGTTGAACAATCAGCCCCAGCATTTT. This gives the protein CASSPFGGMLNNQPQHF.

This clone was detected only once. The J gene is TRBJ2-1, the V gene TRBV20-1; the match to TRBD2 covers 9 bases. Germline values: CDR1 DFQATT, CDR2 SNEGSKA (reference sequence). V gave up 5 bases and J gave up 10 bases; unmatched junction bases: 3. The CDR3 length is 11 residues. Written as DNA, the CDR3 is TGCAGTGCTTCCACTAGCGGGGAGCAGTTCTTC. Amino acids: CSASTSGEQFF.

V usage is TRBV7-2 and J usage is TRBJ2-7, with 8 bases fitting TRBD2. V was clipped by 1 base and J by 7 bases; unmatched bases: 6. This CDR3 is 14 amino acids long. The germline CDR1 and CDR2 sequences are SGHTA and FQGNSA. The CDR3 reads CASSLGYSGVEQYF. Written as DNA, the CDR3 is TGTGCCAGCAGCTTAGGTTATAGCGGGGTTGAGCAGTACTTC.

The V gene is TRBV5-4, the J gene TRBJ1-1; TRBD1 might be the D (6 bases). CDR1 is SGHNT and CDR2 is YYREEE in the germline V gene (reference sequence). V was trimmed by 4 bases and J by 1 base, leaving 11 bases between them. The CDR3 length is 14 residues. CDR3 region: CASSHGTQNTEAFF. The CDR3 region has the DNA TGTGCCAGCAGCCACGGGACACAGAACACTGAAGCTTTCTTT. The full variable domain, with the rest looked up from reference TRBV5-4 and TRBJ1-1, is ETGVTQSPTHLIKTRGQQVTLRCSSQSGHNTVSWYQQALGQGPQFIFQYYREEENGRGNFPPRFSGLQFPNYSSELNVNALELDDSALYLCASSHGTQNTEAFFGQGTRLTVV.

The chain joins TRBV19 to TRBJ1-1, with TRBD1 matching over 10 bases. Germline loops: CDR1 LNHDA, CDR2 SQIVND (reference sequence). Losses at the gene ends were 7 bases for V and 2 bases for J; bases not matched to a gene: 7. This CDR3 is built from 15 residues. CDR3 sequence reads: CASTFGQGGNTEAFF. The CDR3 nucleotides are TGTGCCAGTACCTTCGGACAGGGGGGCAACACTGAAGCTTTCTTT.

The chain links TRBV5-1 to TRBJ2-1, with D unresolved. From germline, CDR1 is SGHRS and CDR2 YFSETQ. The CDR3 is 14 amino acids. Trimming took off 9 bases at V and 3 bases at J, with 16 bases between the two ends. The CDR3 DNA reads TGCGCCACCCGGTACAGAACCCACTACAATGAGCAGTTCTTC. Translation: CATRYRTHYNEQFF.

This rearrangement joins TRBV5-1 to TRBJ2-3; 7 positions agree with TRBD1. Germline V CDR1 and CDR2: SGHRS, YFSETQ. This CDR3 is built from 18 residues. V was pared by 4 bases and J by 3 bases, with 17 bases of the junction left unmatched. CDR3 sequence (DNA): TGCGCCAGCAGCCAACTAGGACAGGCCCTTATTCGGACAGATACGCAGTATTTT. As protein: CASSQLGQALIRTDTQYF.

The rearrangement links TRBV5-1 to TRBJ2-2; TRBD2 matches 7 bases. The trim removed 0 bases at V and 2 bases at J, leaving 4 bases unmatched. This CDR3 spans 16 amino acids. The germline gives CDR1 SGHRS, CDR2 YFSETQ. The CDR3 coding sequence is TGCGCCAGCAGCTTGGACGTAGCGGGCAACACCGGGGAGCTGTTTTTT. This codes for CASSLDVAGNTGELFF.

V gene TRBV27 combines with J gene TRBJ1-2, with 7 nucleotides matching TRBD1. The ends lost 8 bases at V and 5 bases at J; junction bases unmatched: 8. CDR3 length: 13 residues. Germline CDR1 reads MNHEY; CDR2 reads SMNVEV (reference sequence). The CDR3, as DNA: TGTGCCAGCGGACGACAGGGCCTATATGGCTACACCTTC. As protein: CASGRQGLYGYTF.

This clone showed up just once. This chain links TRBV7-9 with TRBJ1-2; tentatively, D is TRBD1 (5 bases). Germline V gene lookup returns CDR1 SEHNR and CDR2 FQNEAQ (reference sequence). Trimming took 5 bases from V and 10 from J, leaving 11 bases between them. The CDR3 runs 11 residues. The DNA of the CDR3 is TGTGCCAGCAGCCCAGGGTGGGACTACACCTTC. This translates into CASSPGWDYTF.

CDR3 in amino acids: CASSGQANYGYTF. DNA of the CDR3: TGTGCCAGCAGTGGACAGGCTAACTATGGCTACACCTTC. The chain joins TRBV2 to TRBJ1-2; TRBD1 might be the D (6 bases). The CDR3 consists of 13 residues. Germline loops: CDR1 SNHLY, CDR2 FYNNEI. V was trimmed by 4 bases and J by 0 bases, leaving 6 bases between them.

The CDR3 loop reads CASTPVRTDTQYF. As DNA, the CDR3 is TGTGCCAGCACCCCAGTCCGCACAGATACGCAGTATTTT. This rearrangement joins TRBV2 to TRBJ2-3; D remains unclear. The CDR3 covers 13 residues. V was clipped by 7 bases and J by 1 base, with 9 bases between them. CDR1 is SNHLY, CDR2 FYNNEI, per germline. Drawing the rest from reference TRBV2 and TRBJ2-3, the complete variable domain is EPEVTQTPSHQVTQMGQEVILRCVPISNHLYFYWYRQILGQKVEFLVSFYNNEISEKSEIFDDQFSVERPDGSNFTLKIRSTKLEDSAMYFCASTPVRTDTQYFGPGTRLTVL.

V and J are TRBV3-1 (or the pseudogene TRBV3-2) and TRBJ1-5; perhaps TRBD1 as D (6 bases). Deletions cut 6 bases from V and 8 bases from J, with 11 bases between. This CDR3 contains 12 residues. The germline CDR1 and CDR2 sequences are LGHDT and YNNKEL (reference sequence). CDR3 DNA sequence: TGTGCCAGCAGACGAGAGGGGGAGCCCCAGCATTTT. It translates to CASRREGEPQHF.

The chain links TRBV27 to TRBJ2-2; no definite D call. Germline V gives CDR1 MNHEY, CDR2 SMNVEV (reference sequence). The CDR3 is 13 residues long. V lost 6 bases and J lost 2, with 7 bases in between. This chain's CDR3 is CASSPLNTGELFF. The CDR3 nucleotides read TGTGCCAGCAGCCCCCTAAACACCGGGGAGCTGTTTTTT.

This rearrangement joins TRBV6-6 to TRBJ1-4, with 11 bases aligning to TRBD1. The CDR3 is made up of 15 amino acids. The V gene end was trimmed by 2 bases and the J gene end by 8 bases; junction bases not matched to a gene: 4. The germline CDR1 and CDR2 sequences are MNHNY and SVGAGI (reference sequence). CDR3 sequence: CASSYPDRGREKLFF. As DNA, the CDR3 is TGTGCCAGCAGTTACCCGGACAGGGGGCGCGAAAAACTGTTTTTT.

J is TRBJ2-5 and V is TRBV5-1; TRBD1 agrees at 8 bases. This CDR3 has 14 residues. Germline V gene sequence: CDR1 SGHRS, CDR2 YFSETQ. Trimming removed 2 bases from V and 4 bases from J; junction bases left unmatched: 4. CDR3 DNA: TGCGCCAGCAGCTTTGATACAGGGGGAGAGACCCAGTACTTC. It yields the protein CASSFDTGGETQYF.

The chain carries TRBV28 and TRBJ1-2; the D is unclear. This CDR3 is built from 15 residues. V lost 6 bases to trimming and J lost 0 bases, with 14 bases between them. CDR1 and CDR2 from the germline V gene are MDHEN and SYDVKM. The CDR3 DNA is TGTGCCAGCAGGGGAGACTTCTTAGCTAACTATGGCTACACCTTC. It encodes CASRGDFLANYGYTF.